These 27 T cell receptor beta chains originate from one sample sequenced in a study of CD8 T cells in ankylosing spondylitis. TCRdb re-called the 5' RACE reads with MiXCR, one entry per CDR3 protein. The repertoire holds 250,000 to 400,000 distinct CDR3 sequences, with roughly 11% as singletons. The sequenced sample consisted of blood, either unsorted or a sorted T cell fraction (not recorded which). The receptors stem from a female donor with ankylosing spondylitis or in good health (not recorded which).

This clonotype was found a few times. The chain is built from TRBV5-1 and TRBJ2-3; 7 bases agree with TRBD2. Germline CDR1 SGHRS, CDR2 YFSETQ. The CDR3 is 16 residues long. V gave up 4 bases and J gave up 5 bases; unmatched junction bases: 13. The CDR3 spells CASSPPSGVGIDTQYF. The CDR3 DNA is TGCGCCAGCAGCCCCCCGAGCGGGGTAGGGATAGATACGCAGTATTTT.

This clonotype was seen only a few times. The chain combines TRBV6-2 or TRBV6-3 with TRBJ2-7, with TRBD1 matching 8 bases. The CDR3 spans 16 residues. J lost 0 bases, V lost 6 bases, and 10 bases had no gene match. Germline V lookup: CDR1 MNHEY, CDR2 SVGEGT. In nucleotides, the CDR3 is TGTGCCAGCAGCCACCAATGGACAGGGAGCTCCTACGAGCAGTACTTC. Encoded protein: CASSHQWTGSSYEQYF.

This clonotype has ten or more counts. The J gene is TRBJ1-4, the V gene TRBV5-1; a weak D match, TRBD1 (6 bases). CDR1 and CDR2 from the germline V gene are SGHRS and YFSETQ. The CDR3 spans 15 residues. The V and J ends lost 4 bases and 2 bases respectively, with 12 bases between them. CDR3 residues: CASSGTGRTNEKLFF. The CDR3 DNA reads TGCGCCAGCAGCGGTACAGGGCGTACTAATGAAAAACTGTTTTTT.

This clonotype was counted once. Without the conserved terminal phenylalanine or tryptophan, this CDR3 likely stems from a read error. The chain links TRBV20-1 to TRBJ1-5; 9 bases fit TRBD1. J was trimmed by 6 bases and V by 5 bases; bases with no gene match: 5. The germline V gene has CDR1 DFQATT and CDR2 SNEGSKA (reference sequence). The CDR3 consists of 13 residues. Here the CDR3 reads CSAGGQGSQPQHY. Here the CDR3 DNA reads TGCAGTGCTGGGGGACAGGGAAGTCAGCCCCAGCATTAT.

This clonotype was observed at least ten times. The chain has TRBV6-5 and TRBJ2-2, with D perhaps matching TRBD1 (6 bases). This CDR3 is built from 18 residues. The V end lost 2 bases, the J end lost 1 base, and 17 bases lay between the germline ends. CDR1 MNHEY and CDR2 SVGAGI come from the germline V gene. The CDR3 sequence is CASSYQKRTARNTGELFF. The CDR3 nucleotides read TGTGCCAGCAGTTACCAGAAACGGACAGCTCGGAACACCGGGGAGCTGTTTTTT.

The sample holds many counts of this clonotype. The chain couples TRBV5-5 to TRBJ2-2; D remains unclear. This CDR3 has 12 residues. Trimming pared 3 bases from V and 7 bases from J, leaving 7 bases between. Germline values: CDR1 SGHKS, CDR2 YYEKEE (reference sequence). Here the CDR3 reads CASSSQIGELFF. In DNA form, the CDR3 reads TGTGCCAGCAGCTCCCAGATCGGGGAGCTGTTTTTT.

The genes are TRBV27 and TRBJ2-5; no firm D call. Germline values: CDR1 MNHEY, CDR2 SMNVEV (reference sequence). The CDR3 runs to 11 residues. The V and J ends lost 7 bases and 3 bases respectively, with 6 bases between them. The CDR3 region is CASTRKETQYF. The DNA for the CDR3 is TGTGCCAGCACAAGAAAAGAGACCCAGTACTTC.

The rearrangement uses TRBV20-1 and TRBJ2-7; 10 bases fit TRBD1. The trim removed 3 bases at V and 2 bases at J, leaving 7 bases unmatched. This CDR3 is 15 amino acids long. CDR1 and CDR2 (germline): DFQATT, SNEGSKA (reference sequence). The CDR3 DNA reads as TGCAGTGCTAGCTCGGGGGGGACAGGGGCCTACGAGCAGTACTTC. This translates into CSASSGGTGAYEQYF.

Regarding this clonotype: This clone may be a read error of a much larger clone one base away. V gene TRBV7-2 combines with J gene TRBJ1-5; D perhaps matches TRBD1 (5 bases). Germline CDR1 is SGHTA and CDR2 is FQGNSA. The CDR3 length is 15 residues. The CDR3 coding sequence is TGTGCCACCAGCTTAGAGATAGGGGTCAATCAGCCCCAGCATTTT. Translated, it gives CATSLEIGVNQPQHF.

This clonotype came up many times. This chain joins TRBV6-1 and TRBJ2-3, with 11 bases fitting TRBD1. The CDR3 spans 14 residues. V trimming: 5 bases; J trimming: 4 bases; junction bases outside the gene matches: 2. Germline-derived CDR1 and CDR2 are MNHNS and SASEGT. CDR3 sequence (DNA): TGTGCCAGCAGTCAGGGACAGGGGGCAGATACGCAGTATTTT. Its protein product is CASSQGQGADTQYF.

This clonotype came up many times. The chain couples TRBV5-1 to TRBJ2-7; possible D gene TRBD1, 5 bases. CDR1 is SGHRS, CDR2 YFSETQ, per germline. CDR3 size: 14 residues. V was clipped by 3 bases and J by 4 bases, with 14 bases between them. Here the CDR3 DNA reads TGCGCCAGCAGCTCGTCAGGGATGAGGTACGAGCAGTACTTC. Translation gives CASSSSGMRYEQYF. The full variable domain, its missing parts supplied by reference TRBV5-1 and TRBJ2-7, is KAGVTQTPRYLIKTRGQQVTLSCSPISGHRSVSWYQQTPGQGLQFLFEYFSETQRNKGNFPGRFSGRQFSNSRSEMNVSTLELGDSALYLCASSSSGMRYEQYFGPGTRLTVT.

This clonotype was picked up a small number of times. V gene TRBV2 combines with J gene TRBJ1-1; D might be TRBD1 (5 bases). Trimming left V 8 bases short and J 3 bases short, with 19 bases between. Germline CDR1 reads SNHLY; CDR2 reads FYNNEI. CDR3 length: 15 residues. The CDR3 sequence: CASGAVRRGDTEAFF. Written as DNA, the CDR3 is TGTGCCAGCGGAGCGGTTCGGCGAGGGGACACTGAAGCTTTCTTT.

A few counts support this clonotype. The rearrangement links TRBV19 to TRBJ2-1; TRBD1 aligns across 7 bases. CDR1 and CDR2 from the germline V gene are LNHDA and SQIVND (reference sequence). V was pared by 3 bases and J by 2 bases, with 4 bases of the junction left unmatched. There are 15 residues in the CDR3. CDR3 protein: CASSIEGATYNEQFF. Here the CDR3 DNA reads TGTGCCAGTAGTATTGAGGGGGCAACCTACAATGAGCAGTTCTTC.

Comments on this clonotype: At one end, the junction sequence differs from germline, possibly due to a read error. J is TRBJ2-1 and V is TRBV20-1, with 12 bases that match TRBD2. In germline, CDR1 is DFQATT, CDR2 SNEGSKA (reference sequence). The CDR3 is made up of 16 amino acids. As DNA, the CDR3 is TGCTGTGCTAGGGTCCTTACTAGCGGGAGGTACAATGAGCAGTTCTTC. This sequence encodes CCARVLTSGRYNEQFF.

The table lists this clonotype with many counts. CDR3 coding DNA: TGTGCCAGCAGTTACTCTTTCGGGGACCCCTCCAATCAGCCCCAGCATTTT. This gives the protein CASSYSFGDPSNQPQHF. The chain employs TRBV6-5 and TRBJ1-5; D is possibly TRBD1 (5 bases). V lost 0 bases, J lost 3 bases, and 15 bases lay in between. There are 17 residues in the CDR3. Germline CDR1 is MNHEY and CDR2 is SVGAGI.

Many counts were recorded for this clonotype. The gene calls are TRBV20-1 and TRBJ1-2; D is unresolved. CDR3 length: 13 residues. Trimming stripped 6 bases from V and 0 bases from J, with 11 bases between. Germline V lookup: CDR1 DFQATT, CDR2 SNEGSKA (reference sequence). The CDR3 DNA is TGCAGTGCACCGAGTCAAGCTAACTATGGCTACACCTTC. It codes for CSAPSQANYGYTF.

A remark on this clonotype: Given a much more abundant clone one base away, this may be a read error. This rearrangement joins TRBV5-5 to TRBJ2-1; TRBD2 agrees at 7 bases. Trimming cost V 2 bases and J 7 bases; bases outside gene matches: 18. This CDR3 region has 18 residues. Germline values: CDR1 SGHKS, CDR2 YYEKEE (reference sequence). DNA of the CDR3: TGTGCCAGCAGCTTTCGCGGGGGTGCGGGCCAGTCAAAAAATGAGCAGTTCTTC. As protein: CASSFRGGAGQSKNEQFF.

The chain uses TRBV7-2 and TRBJ2-7, with 7 bases that match TRBD1. V lost 0 bases and J lost 4; bases outside the gene matches: 3. The CDR3 is 14 amino acids. Germline CDR1 is SGHTA and CDR2 is FQGNSA. DNA for the CDR3: TGTGCCAGCAGCTTAGCCGGGACAGAGTACGAGCAGTACTTC. Amino acids: CASSLAGTEYEQYF.

This chain uses TRBV27 with TRBJ2-3, with D tentatively TRBD2 (5 bases). CDR3 size: 15 residues. V was trimmed by 7 bases and J by 0 bases, leaving 14 bases between them. Germline assignment: CDR1 MNHEY and CDR2 SMNVEV (reference sequence). CDR3 sequence: CASNYLAASTDTQYF. The CDR3 nucleotides are TGTGCCAGCAACTATCTAGCAGCTAGCACAGATACGCAGTATTTT.

This clonotype was found many times. This chain connects TRBV5-1 to TRBJ2-7; unclear D gene. The CDR3 extends over 13 amino acids. Germline CDR1 is SGHRS and CDR2 is YFSETQ. The V end was cut by 1 base, the J end by 7 bases, with 12 bases between. The chain's CDR3 is CASSLMTGREQYF. The DNA for the CDR3 is TGCGCCAGCAGCTTGATGACTGGTCGGGAGCAGTACTTC.

This clonotype was seen repeatedly, ten times or more. The chain joins TRBV4-3 to TRBJ2-3; D may be TRBD1 or TRBD2 (5 bases each). The V gene's germline CDR1 is LGHNA and CDR2 YSLEER. Trimming stripped 3 bases from V and 6 bases from J, with 22 bases between. There are 17 residues in the CDR3. CDR3 in amino acids: CASSHFPPGTDGDTQYF. CDR3 DNA: TGCGCCAGCAGCCACTTCCCGCCCGGGACGGATGGGGATACGCAGTATTTT.

This clonotype was seen at least ten times. The gene calls are TRBV5-1 and TRBJ1-2, with D unresolved. The germline CDR1 and CDR2 sequences are SGHRS and YFSETQ. CDR3 length: 14 residues. V gave up 0 bases and J gave up 7 bases, with 13 bases separating them. DNA of the CDR3: TGCGCCAGCAGCTTGGCCGAGGGTTTTTCTGGCTACACCTTC. It encodes CASSLAEGFSGYTF.

This clonotype was counted many times. This chain uses TRBV20-1 with TRBJ2-1, with D uncertain. The CDR3 runs to 13 residues. The germline V gene encodes CDR1 DFQATT and CDR2 SNEGSKA (reference sequence). The V and J ends lost 4 bases and 1 base respectively, with 8 bases between them. The CDR3 coding sequence is TGCAGTGCTAACCTACTTTCCTACAATGAGCAGTTCTTC. Its translation: CSANLLSYNEQFF.

This clonotype was recorded many times. The V and J genes are TRBV7-6 and TRBJ2-1; 12 nucleotides line up with TRBD2. J was trimmed by 8 bases and V by 4 bases; bases with no gene match: 12. The CDR3 runs to 17 residues. Germline lookup yields CDR1 SGHVS and CDR2 FNYEAQ. CDR3 sequence (DNA): TGTGCCAGCAGCTCGACTAGCGGGAGACCAACTCCCCATGAGCAGTTCTTC. It yields the protein CASSSTSGRPTPHEQFF.

At least ten counts were recorded for this clonotype. This rearrangement joins TRBV5-1 to TRBJ1-2; no clear D gene. The CDR3 consists of 13 residues. Trimming left V 3 bases short and J 6 bases short, with 12 bases between. Germline values: CDR1 SGHRS, CDR2 YFSETQ. CDR3 bases: TGCGCCAGCAGCTCCGTCGGGTTCGATGGCTACACCTTC. Translated: CASSSVGFDGYTF.

This clonotype was observed many times. The chain uses TRBV6-5 and TRBJ2-1, with 8 bases that match TRBD2. J gave up 4 bases and V 2 bases, and 7 bases lay outside the gene matches. CDR1 and CDR2 (germline): MNHEY, SVGAGI. The CDR3 covers 16 residues. DNA for the CDR3: TGTGCCAGCAGTTACGAGGCGGGGGGAGCTTACAATGAGCAGTTCTTC. Translating it yields CASSYEAGGAYNEQFF.

This clonotype was recorded many times. The J gene is TRBJ2-5, the V gene TRBV10-1, with TRBD2 identical over 10 bases. The CDR3 contains 16 residues. Germline V gene data show CDR1 as WNHNN and CDR2 as SYGVQD (reference sequence). V dropped 2 bases and J dropped 0; count of bases not matched to a gene: 3. CDR3 sequence reads: CASSEASGGYQETQYF. In DNA, the CDR3 is TGCGCCAGCAGTGAGGCTAGCGGGGGTTACCAAGAGACCCAGTACTTC.